This T cell receptor (beta chain) was observed in a study of technical replicates of blood from a handful of donors. Only in-frame clones appear in the TCRdb table, and some are missing; sequencing was by immunoSEQ multiplex PCR. The table shows fewer than 80,000 clones, with around 85% occurring only once. The germline V gene encodes CDR1 SGHRS and CDR2 YFSETQ. Trimming at V came to 4 bases and at J to 1 base, leaving 7 bases not matched to a gene. The CDR3 is made up of 17 amino acids. The V and J genes are TRBV5-1 and TRBJ2-3; 12 positions agree with TRBD2. Specimen: PBMCs. The source of this sequence is a human donor in good health. Some clones in this sample may be carry-over from other donors' samples. In nucleotides, the CDR3 is TGCGCCAGCAGCGGATGGACTAGCGGGGCCCGCACAGATACGCAGTATTTT. Amino acid sequence: CASSGWTSGARTDTQYF.